This entry describes one TCR beta chain. CDR3 length: 16 residues. V shed 5 bases and J shed 6 bases, with 21 bases lying between them. Per germline, CDR1 MNHEY and CDR2 SMNVEV (reference sequence). This specimen belongs to a study of shared T cell receptors in the human thymus. Assay used: immunoSEQ multiplex PCR; TCRdb lists only in-frame clones, some missing. The sample shows hundreds of thousands of clones, approximately 90% of them seen only once. In addition, the sample was reused for a study of human thymus T cells. That work adds: During corrective heart surgery, resections were taken, and the thymus tissue came from them.

This TCR was recovered from a boy in the first two years of life with a congenital heart defect. Sequenced input: thymocytes. This rearrangement joins TRBV27 to TRBJ2-3; TRBD2 is a possible D gene (7 bases). The CDR3 region has the DNA TGTGCCAGCAGTCCGGGAGTAGCGGAGGGGGGGGATACGCAGTATTTT. Translated, it gives CASSPGVAEGGDTQYF.